This T cell receptor beta chain was sequenced during a study of T cell changes during pregnancy in multiple sclerosis. Data came from immunoSEQ multiplex PCR; TCRdb stores just in-frame clones and leaves some out. The data hold 85,000 to 130,000 clones, with 75% to 95% observed a single time. CDR1 is KGHSH, CDR2 LQKENI, per germline. The CDR3 contains 13 residues. Losses at the gene ends were 3 bases for V and 3 bases for J; bases not matched to a gene: 1. This sequence was found in a female donor with multiple sclerosis, enrolled in a pregnancy study. The chain combines TRBV18 with TRBJ2-7; 8 nucleotides agree with TRBD1. Sequencing was performed on peripheral blood, taken before pregnancy. The DNA for the CDR3 is TGTGCCAGCTCACCGGACAGGGACTACGAGCAGTACTTC. Protein sequence: CASSPDRDYEQYF.